The 5 T cell receptor beta chains reported below all come from one sample, sequenced in a study of T cell responses to AZD1222 COVID-19 vaccine. Profiling relied on immunoSEQ multiplex PCR, and the TCRdb table lists in-frame clones only, not all of them. Among 130,000 or so clones listed, roughly 90% were seen once. Here the sequenced sample was peripheral blood, taken on day 0 of AZD1222 vaccination. The receptors stem from an adult in good health.

CDR3: CASSYNPMTSGRDTQYF. DNA for the CDR3: TGTGCCAGCAGTTACAACCCGATGACTAGCGGGAGAGATACGCAGTATTTT. The chain joins TRBV6-2 or TRBV6-3 to TRBJ2-3, with 12 bases that match TRBD2. This CDR3 region has 17 residues. Germline V gene data show CDR1 as MNHEY and CDR2 as SVGEGT. V dropped 2 bases and J dropped 5; count of bases not matched to a gene: 8.

This CDR3 reads CASSAYHPTFPNEQFF. The CDR3 DNA reads as TGTGCCAGCAGCGCTTACCACCCGACCTTTCCCAATGAGCAGTTCTTC. The chain links TRBV28 to TRBJ2-1; D is unclear. CDR1 and CDR2 (germline): MDHEN, SYDVKM. The CDR3 consists of 16 residues. V was shortened by 6 bases and J by 6 bases, with 21 bases between the two germline ends.

This clone was picked up one time. V and J are TRBV4-1 and TRBJ2-3; weak D call: TRBD2 (6 bases). Trimming pared 1 base from V and 4 bases from J, leaving 15 bases between. Germline V gene data show CDR1 as MGHRA and CDR2 as YSYEKL. CDR3 length: 16 amino acids. This chain's CDR3 is CASSQVAGRGPDTQYF. The CDR3 DNA reads as TGCGCCAGCAGCCAAGTTGCGGGGCGTGGACCAGATACGCAGTATTTT.

The chain combines TRBV3-1 (or the pseudogene TRBV3-2) with TRBJ1-2; 7 bases line up with TRBD1. The CDR3 loop spans 16 amino acids. Germline lookup yields CDR1 LGHDT and CDR2 YNNKEL (reference sequence). Losses at the gene ends were 1 base for V and 4 bases for J; bases not matched to a gene: 9. The CDR3 loop reads CASSQGRARQGYGYTF. CDR3 nucleotide sequence: TGTGCCAGCAGCCAAGGTCGGGCAAGACAGGGCTATGGCTACACCTTC.

The genes are TRBV9 and TRBJ1-2, with TRBD1 matching over 9 bases. After removal of 7 bases from V and 8 bases from J, the junction contained 12 bases not matched to a gene. CDR3 length: 14 amino acids. Germline V gene data show CDR1 as SGDLS and CDR2 as YYNGEE. The CDR3 protein is CASRPVGQGGGYTF. The DNA of the CDR3 is TGTGCCAGCCGACCGGTGGGACAGGGAGGCGGCTACACCTTC. Full variable domain (missing parts from reference TRBV9 and TRBJ1-2): DSGVTQTPKHLITATGQRVTLRCSPRSGDLSVYWYQQSLDQGLQFLIQYYNGEERAKGNILERFSAQQFPDLHSELNLSSLELGDSALYFCASRPVGQGGGYTFGSGTRLTVV.